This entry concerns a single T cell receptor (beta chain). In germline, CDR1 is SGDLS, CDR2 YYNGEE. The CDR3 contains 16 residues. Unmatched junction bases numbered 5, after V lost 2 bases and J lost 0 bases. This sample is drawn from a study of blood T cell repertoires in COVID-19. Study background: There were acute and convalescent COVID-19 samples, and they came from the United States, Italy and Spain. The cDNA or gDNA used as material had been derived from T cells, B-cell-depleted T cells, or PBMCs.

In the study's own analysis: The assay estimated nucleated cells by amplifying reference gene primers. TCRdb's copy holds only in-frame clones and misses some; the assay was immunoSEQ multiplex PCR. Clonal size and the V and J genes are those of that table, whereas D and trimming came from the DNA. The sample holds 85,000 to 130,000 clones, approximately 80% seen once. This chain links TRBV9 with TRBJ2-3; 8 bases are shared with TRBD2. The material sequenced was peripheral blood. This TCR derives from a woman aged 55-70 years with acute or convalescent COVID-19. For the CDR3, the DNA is TGTGCCAGCAGCGTTAGACTAGCGACAAGCACAGATACGCAGTATTTT. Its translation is CASSVRLATSTDTQYF.